Each of the 13 T cell receptor beta chains below was sequenced from the same sample in a study of persistence of HIV-infected CD4 T cells (dated by TCRdb to 2019 to 2021). The treatment or condition label here, explained by the study, means: suppressive antiretroviral therapy. A pool of overlapping HIV-1 Gag 15-mer peptides, at roughly 1 ug per peptide per mL, was used to stimulate the cells. Memory populations depleted of antigen-responding cells were obtained by sorting nonresponding CD40L-negative CD69-negative CD45RO-high memory CD4+ T cells. The immunoSEQ hsTCRB assay version 4, run in survey mode, was used to sequence TCRbeta repertoires from genomic DNA. TCRdb provides this immuneACCESS table in a form limited to in-frame rearrangements. Some clones are lacking; in checked studies, under half of them reflect an unresolved V gene, and why the rest are absent is not known. For this sample the table gives approximately 65,000 clones, of which roughly 75% were detected only once. 1.5% to 2% of the sample belongs to the ten largest clones.

Their antigen targets remain unknown. Sample: CD4+ T cells sorted from PBMCs after 18-hour stimulation, taken from a patient who received antiretroviral therapy. The sample's cell subset or site label, in plain terms: CD40L-CD69- CD45RO-high memory CD4 T cells not responding to Gag peptides. The receptor source for this set is an adult man with HIV who was CMV-seropositive.

This sequence joins TRBV6-6 and TRBJ1-1; D is unresolved. The V gene lost 3 bases and the J gene lost 0 bases, with 8 bases spanning the gap. The germline V gene has CDR1 MNHNY and CDR2 SVGAGI (reference sequence). CDR3 length: 14 residues. The CDR3 DNA sequence: TGTGCCAGCAGTTATCAGGAGATGAACACTGAAGCTTTCTTT. Translating gives CASSYQEMNTEAFF.

This clone is medium-sized by share. The chain uses TRBV20-1 and TRBJ2-7; D not resolved. Germline V lookup: CDR1 DFQATT, CDR2 SNEGSKA (reference sequence). Trimming removed 3 bases from V and 0 bases from J, with 12 bases in between. This CDR3 comprises 14 residues. CDR3 in amino acids: CSASNSVHSYEQYF. DNA of the CDR3: TGCAGTGCTAGTAACAGCGTCCACTCCTACGAGCAGTACTTC.

This clone showed up just once. The chain recombines TRBV19 with TRBJ2-2, with 7 bases that match TRBD2. The CDR3 covers 18 residues. V trimming: 0 bases; J trimming: 7 bases; junction bases outside the gene matches: 14. Germline-derived CDR1 and CDR2 are LNHDA and SQIVND (reference sequence). The chain's CDR3 is CASSIEGRGFGLGGELFF. CDR3 bases: TGTGCCAGTAGTATAGAGGGGCGGGGGTTTGGCCTCGGCGGGGAGCTGTTTTTT.

The chain uses TRBV5-6 and TRBJ1-5; 7 bases map to TRBD1. The J segment lost 6 bases and the V segment lost 4 bases, leaving 16 bases of the junction unmatched. The CDR3 runs to 17 residues. From germline, CDR1 is SGHDT and CDR2 YYEEEE. Here the CDR3 reads CASSLRQGIGGSQPQHF. As DNA, the CDR3 is TGTGCCAGCAGCCTCAGACAGGGTATCGGGGGAAGTCAGCCCCAGCATTTT.

The V and J genes are TRBV27 and TRBJ1-1; no definite D call. The V gene's germline CDR1 is MNHEY and CDR2 SMNVEV (reference sequence). V was trimmed by 0 bases and J by 0 bases, leaving 5 bases between them. The CDR3 sequence is 14 residues long. The CDR3 DNA reads TGTGCCAGCAGTTTATCAGGGCTGAACACTGAAGCTTTCTTT. Its translation: CASSLSGLNTEAFF.

The genes are TRBV4-1 and TRBJ1-3, with 9 bases aligning to TRBD1. This CDR3 has 19 residues. Germline V gene sequence: CDR1 MGHRA, CDR2 YSYEKL. J was trimmed by 0 bases and V by 1 base; bases with no gene match: 10. CDR3 loop: CASSQVGTGIISSGNTIYF. DNA of the CDR3: TGCGCCAGCAGCCAAGTGGGGACAGGGATAATCAGCTCTGGAAACACCATATATTTT.

This clone has just a few counts. The chain combines TRBV19 with TRBJ1-1; TRBD1 is a possible D gene (6 bases). The length of the CDR3 is 16 residues. Germline loops: CDR1 LNHDA, CDR2 SQIVND (reference sequence). V lost 4 bases and J lost 4, with 19 bases in between. DNA for the CDR3: TGTGCCAGTAGTACACCACCCTCGGGGGGCGGCACTGAAGCTTTCTTT. It encodes CASSTPPSGGGTEAFF.

This clone was detected a few times. The chain couples TRBV5-1 to TRBJ2-2; 11 nucleotides line up with TRBD1. The CDR3 extends over 15 amino acids. Germline V gene lookup returns CDR1 SGHRS and CDR2 YFSETQ. V dropped 4 bases and J dropped 4; count of bases not matched to a gene: 3. CDR3 nucleotides: TGCGCCAGCAGCAAAGGGACAGGGGGCACCGGGGAGCTGTTTTTT. Its protein product is CASSKGTGGTGELFF. Full variable domain (missing parts from reference TRBV5-1 and TRBJ2-2): KAGVTQTPRYLIKTRGQQVTLSCSPISGHRSVSWYQQTPGQGLQFLFEYFSETQRNKGNFPGRFSGRQFSNSRSEMNVSTLELGDSALYLCASSKGTGGTGELFFGEGSRLTVL.

To note about this clone: This may stem from a read error, because a much larger clone lies one nucleotide away. The J gene is TRBJ2-2, the V gene TRBV3-1 (or the pseudogene TRBV3-2); 9 nucleotides line up with TRBD1. This CDR3 contains 17 residues. The germline V gene encodes CDR1 LGHDT and CDR2 YNNKEL (reference sequence). The CDR3 region is CTSSQYRDRANTGELFF. In DNA form, the CDR3 reads TGTACCAGCAGCCAATATAGGGACAGGGCGAACACCGGGGAGCTGTTTTTT.

V and J are TRBV2 and TRBJ2-6; no firm D call. CDR1 and CDR2 from the germline V gene are SNHLY and FYNNEI. The ends were cut back, 1 base at V and 7 bases at J, with 11 bases in the middle. The CDR3 is 15 amino acids. The CDR3: CASSEVIGNANVLTF. The CDR3, as DNA: TGTGCCAGCAGTGAAGTAATAGGGAATGCCAACGTCCTGACTTTC.

This clone has more than one count but fewer than ten. The rearrangement uses TRBV9 and TRBJ2-3, with a weak D call TRBD2 (6 bases). The CDR3 is 14 amino acids. Per the germline V gene, CDR1 is SGDLS and CDR2 is YYNGEE. V dropped 0 bases and J dropped 5 bases, with 10 bases sitting between them. The CDR3 coding sequence is TGTGCCAGCAGCGTAGGAGGGGAGGAAGATACGCAGTATTTT. Translating gives CASSVGGEEDTQYF.

The chain uses TRBV19 and TRBJ1-1, with D unclear. V was cut by 0 bases and J by 1 base, with 9 bases left in between. This CDR3 has 15 amino acids. Germline CDR1 LNHDA, CDR2 SQIVND (reference sequence). CDR3 amino acids: CASSIDHASNTEAFF. The CDR3 region has the DNA TGTGCCAGTAGTATAGATCATGCCTCGAACACTGAAGCTTTCTTT.

The CDR3 protein is CASSLQTGDPSYEQYF. The CDR3 DNA reads TGTGCCAGCAGCTTACAAACAGGGGATCCGTCCTACGAGCAGTACTTC. V gene TRBV5-5 combines with J gene TRBJ2-7, with 7 bases that match TRBD1. The trim removed 2 bases at V and 1 base at J, leaving 9 bases unmatched. Per the germline V gene, CDR1 is SGHKS and CDR2 is YYEKEE (reference sequence). CDR3 length: 16 amino acids.